The 29 T cell receptor beta chains listed next were all sequenced from one sample in a study of cytomegalovirus exposure and HLA in healthy donors. Vbeta (60) and Jbeta (13) primers were used in the PCR. Method: immunoSEQ multiplex PCR; TCRdb's copy keeps in-frame clones and lacks some. Here the sample table reports around 75,000 clones. The specimen sequenced was PBMCs. These receptors all stem from a boy between 10 and 17 years old in good health and CMV-seronegative.

This rearrangement joins TRBV18 to TRBJ2-5; a possible D gene is TRBD1 (5 bases). The DNA end favors TRBJ2-7, so the J call may be wrong. The CDR3 contains 14 residues. CDR1 is KGHSH and CDR2 is LQKENI in the germline V gene. The CDR3: CASSPDILSYEQYF. CDR3 bases: TGTGCCAGCTCCCCGGACATCCTCTCCTACGAGCAGTACTTC.

The rearrangement links TRBV7-2 to TRBJ1-3, with D hard to call. The CDR3 extends over 13 amino acids. CDR1 SGHTA and CDR2 FQGNSA come from the germline V gene. V gave up 5 bases and J gave up 0 bases, with 5 bases separating them. CDR3 DNA: TGTGCCAGCAGCCTCCCCTCTGGAAACACCATATATTTT. Its translation is CASSLPSGNTIYF.

The chain couples TRBV15 to TRBJ1-1; TRBD1 matches at 7 bases. Trimming cost V 3 bases and J 9 bases; bases outside gene matches: 7. The CDR3 has 13 amino acids. Germline loops: CDR1 LNHNV, CDR2 YYDKDF (reference sequence). CDR3 loop: CATSSLTGIKAFF. Written as DNA, the CDR3 is TGTGCCACCAGCAGTCTGACAGGGATCAAAGCTTTCTTT. The entire variable domain, with the rest obtained from reference TRBV15 and TRBJ1-1, is as follows: DAMVIQNPRYQVTQFGKPVTLSCSQTLNHNVMYWYQQKSSQAPKLLFHYYDKDFNNEADTPDNFQSRRPNTSFCFLDIRSPGLGDTAMYLCATSSLTGIKAFFGQGTRLTVV.

This chain uses TRBV5-1 with TRBJ2-7, with 9 bases matching TRBD1. CDR3 length: 16 residues. The ends lost 4 bases at V and 2 bases at J; junction bases unmatched: 10. Germline CDR1 and CDR2: SGHRS and YFSETQ. CDR3: CASSHGQGMEAYEQYF. In DNA form, the CDR3 reads TGCGCCAGCAGCCATGGACAGGGGATGGAGGCCTACGAGCAGTACTTC. Complete variable domain (other parts from reference TRBV5-1 and TRBJ2-7): KAGVTQTPRYLIKTRGQQVTLSCSPISGHRSVSWYQQTPGQGLQFLFEYFSETQRNKGNFPGRFSGRQFSNSRSEMNVSTLELGDSALYLCASSHGQGMEAYEQYFGPGTRLTVT.

V and J are TRBV30 and TRBJ1-1; maybe TRBD1 (6 bases). The CDR3 runs 13 residues. Germline V gene lookup returns CDR1 GTSNPN and CDR2 SVGIG (reference sequence). V was pared by 4 bases and J by 5 bases, with 14 bases between. CDR3 residues: CAWTGQFGTEAFF. The CDR3 DNA reads TGTGCCTGGACCGGACAGTTCGGTACTGAAGCTTTCTTT.

The chain couples TRBV10-3 to TRBJ1-4; no clear D. Trimming removed 6 bases from V and 2 bases from J, with 7 bases in between. Germline values: CDR1 ENHRY, CDR2 SYGVKD. This CDR3 is 13 amino acids long. The DNA for the CDR3 is TGTGCCATCAGGACTGGTACTAATGAAAAACTGTTTTTT. Translated: CAIRTGTNEKLFF.

This chain uses TRBV5-1 with TRBJ1-2, with 9 bases fitting TRBD1. Germline V lookup: CDR1 SGHRS, CDR2 YFSETQ. V lost 0 bases to trimming and J lost 12 bases; unmatched junction nucleotides: 9. This CDR3 has 14 amino acids. The CDR3 here is CASSLAGTGNGHTF. In DNA form, the CDR3 reads TGCGCCAGCAGCTTGGCCGGGACAGGGAACGGCCACACCTTC.

The V gene is TRBV27, the J gene TRBJ1-5, with D perhaps matching TRBD1 (6 bases). The length of the CDR3 is 13 residues. Trimming took 11 bases from V and 4 from J, leaving 15 bases between them. Per the germline V gene, CDR1 is MNHEY and CDR2 is SMNVEV (reference sequence). This CDR3 reads CAVAQDSNQPQHF. The CDR3 DNA follows: TGTGCCGTAGCCCAGGACAGTAATCAGCCCCAGCATTTT.

The V gene is TRBV5-6, the J gene TRBJ2-5; a weak D match, TRBD2 (5 bases). The V end was cut by 4 bases, the J end by 0 bases, with 7 bases between. Germline V gene sequence: CDR1 SGHDT, CDR2 YYEEEE. The CDR3 covers 13 residues. The CDR3 reads CASSPDYQETQYF. The CDR3 DNA reads TGTGCCAGCAGCCCGGACTACCAAGAGACCCAGTACTTC. The variable domain in full, with the rest retrieved from reference TRBV5-6 and TRBJ2-5, is DAGVTQSPTHLIKTRGQQVTLRCSPKSGHDTVSWYQQALGQGPQFIFQYYEEEERQRGNFPDRFSGHQFPNYSSELNVNALLLGDSALYLCASSPDYQETQYFGPGTRLLVL.

The V call is TRBV2, the J call TRBJ1-5; 10 bases match TRBD1. The length of the CDR3 is 14 residues. The germline CDR1 and CDR2 sequences are SNHLY and FYNNEI. With V trimmed by 6 bases and J by 6 bases, 5 bases remained unmatched. CDR3: CASRDGTGVQPQHF. The CDR3 region has the DNA TGTGCCAGCAGGGACGGGACAGGGGTTCAGCCCCAGCATTTT.

The chain couples TRBV7-9 to TRBJ1-4, with D perhaps matching TRBD1 (5 bases). CDR1 and CDR2 from the germline V gene are SEHNR and FQNEAQ (reference sequence). V shed 0 bases and J shed 8 bases, with 16 bases lying between them. This CDR3 has 16 residues. CDR3 sequence reads: CASSLAQQGWGEKLFF. CDR3 sequence (DNA): TGTGCCAGCAGCTTAGCGCAGCAGGGTTGGGGCGAAAAACTGTTTTTT.

The chain is built from TRBV29-1 and TRBJ1-2; D is uncertain. Looked up from germline, CDR1 is SQVTM and CDR2 is ANQGSEA. Trimming left V 7 bases short and J 2 bases short, with 14 bases between. The CDR3 totals 13 residues. CDR3: CSAELTTNYGYTF. CDR3 bases: TGCAGCGCAGAACTGACAACGAACTATGGCTACACCTTC.

The V call is TRBV6-1, the J call TRBJ1-6; D may be TRBD1 (5 bases). This CDR3 comprises 15 residues. V dropped 6 bases and J dropped 13 bases, with 22 bases sitting between them. CDR1 and CDR2 from the germline V gene are MNHNS and SASEGT. The CDR3 sequence is CASRPGGEPLRPLHF. In nucleotides, the CDR3 is TGTGCCAGCAGACCAGGAGGGGAGCCCCTTCGGCCCCTCCACTTT.

The chain joins TRBV7-9 to TRBJ2-7; D call uncertain. The CDR3 spans 15 residues. Germline CDR1 is SEHNR and CDR2 is FQNEAQ (reference sequence). Trimming left V 1 base short and J 3 bases short, with 13 bases between. The CDR3 here is CASSLGTPSSYEQYF. CDR3 in DNA: TGTGCCAGCAGCTTAGGAACACCTAGTAGCTACGAGCAGTACTTC.

The chain is built from TRBV5-6 and TRBJ1-1; D unresolved. Looked up from germline, CDR1 is SGHDT and CDR2 is YYEEEE. V gave up 1 base and J gave up 7 bases, with 8 bases separating them. CDR3 length: 12 amino acids. CDR3 region: CASSLSGYEAFF. DNA for the CDR3: TGTGCCAGCAGCTTGTCGGGATATGAAGCTTTCTTT. The full variable domain, rest sourced from reference TRBV5-6 and TRBJ1-1, is DAGVTQSPTHLIKTRGQQVTLRCSPKSGHDTVSWYQQALGQGPQFIFQYYEEEERQRGNFPDRFSGHQFPNYSSELNVNALLLGDSALYLCASSLSGYEAFFGQGTRLTVV.

The gene calls are TRBV4-3 and TRBJ2-3; 7 nucleotides align to TRBD1. Germline-derived CDR1 and CDR2 are LGHNA and YSLEER. With V trimmed by 0 bases and J by 5 bases, 8 bases remained unmatched. CDR3 length: 16 amino acids. The chain's CDR3 is CASSQDRSGQLDTQYF. For the CDR3, the DNA is TGCGCCAGCAGCCAAGATCGTTCGGGACAGTTAGATACGCAGTATTTT.

The gene calls are TRBV18 and TRBJ1-4; no clear D. This CDR3 spans 13 amino acids. V was cut by 2 bases and J by 5 bases, with 6 bases left in between. The germline CDR1 and CDR2 sequences are KGHSH and LQKENI. In DNA form, the CDR3 reads TGTGCCAGCTCACCATGGGAGAATGAAAAACTGTTTTTT. This gives the protein CASSPWENEKLFF.

V is TRBV30 and J is TRBJ2-7, with a weak D call TRBD2 (8 bases). The CDR3 contains 18 residues. Germline V gene data show CDR1 as GTSNPN and CDR2 as SVGIG (reference sequence). The germline V and J ends were trimmed by 3 bases and 2 bases, with 26 bases remaining between them. CDR3 bases: TGTGCCTGGAGCCGCCCGCGGGGGGCAGGGGGGAGCGCCTACGAGCAGTACTTC. Its protein is CAWSRPRGAGGSAYEQYF.

CDR3 loop: CASTIQTINEKLFF. The DNA for the CDR3 is TGTGCCAGCACTATACAGACGATAAATGAAAAACTGTTTTTT. The chain couples TRBV2 to TRBJ1-4, with unresolved D. CDR3 length equals 14 residues. In germline, CDR1 is SNHLY, CDR2 FYNNEI. V was shortened by 7 bases and J by 5 bases, with 14 bases between the two germline ends.

J is TRBJ1-5 and V is TRBV18; the D gene is possibly TRBD1 (6 bases). Germline V gene data show CDR1 as KGHSH and CDR2 as LQKENI. Trimming stripped 5 bases from V and 4 bases from J, with 9 bases between. The CDR3 runs to 13 residues. This chain's CDR3 is CASSLQGNQPQHF. The CDR3 region has the DNA TGTGCCAGCTCATTACAGGGAAATCAGCCCCAGCATTTT.

The chain combines TRBV5-1 with TRBJ1-2; D might be TRBD1 (6 bases). Between the trimmed V and J ends, which lost 2 bases and 5 bases, there was a span of 13 bases. Germline assignment: CDR1 SGHRS and CDR2 YFSETQ. The CDR3 is 14 amino acids. The CDR3 coding sequence is TGCGCCAGCAGCTTTTCAGGGGATGGATATGGCTACACCTTC. It translates to CASSFSGDGYGYTF.

The chain employs TRBV11-2 and TRBJ2-1; 11 bases match TRBD1. The junction had 2 bases not matched to a gene; V was cut back by 5 bases and J by 2 bases. Germline CDR1 is SGHAT and CDR2 is FQNNGV. The CDR3 is made up of 15 amino acids. CDR3 in amino acids: CASSRDRGTYNEQFF. CDR3 nucleotide sequence: TGTGCCAGCAGCCGGGACAGGGGGACCTACAATGAGCAGTTCTTC.

The chain recombines TRBV7-9 with TRBJ1-1, with 8 bases fitting TRBD1. V shed 5 bases, J shed 6 bases, and the junction held 11 bases outside the gene matches. Germline V lookup: CDR1 SEHNR, CDR2 FQNEAQ (reference sequence). The CDR3 spans 15 residues. This CDR3 is CASSLVQGARAEAFF. CDR3 bases: TGTGCCAGCAGCCTTGTCCAGGGGGCGCGGGCTGAAGCTTTCTTT.

The V call is TRBV5-4, the J call TRBJ2-7; D gene ambiguous. Germline CDR1 reads SGHNT; CDR2 reads YYREEE (reference sequence). This CDR3 contains 14 residues. V lost 4 bases to trimming and J lost 0 bases, with 11 bases between them. The chain's CDR3 is CASSNTELSYEQYF. The CDR3 coding sequence is TGTGCCAGCAGCAATACAGAGCTCTCCTACGAGCAGTACTTC.

A remark on this clone: Sequence at one end of the junction differs from germline and may be a read error. The genes are TRBV7-6 and TRBJ2-1, with 7 positions matching TRBD2. Germline V gene lookup returns CDR1 SGHVS and CDR2 FNYEAQ. The CDR3 length is 15 residues. The CDR3 loop is CASSGTIGEGIPQVF. CDR3 nucleotide sequence: TGTGCCAGCAGCGGAACCATCGGGGAGGGAATCCCTCAGGTCTTC.

The rearrangement links TRBV19 to TRBJ1-1; D unclear. The V end was cut by 10 bases, the J end by 4 bases, with 19 bases between. Looked up from germline, CDR1 is LNHDA and CDR2 is SQIVND (reference sequence). The CDR3 covers 14 residues. The CDR3 is CAISSRPYGTEAFF. CDR3 nucleotide sequence: TGTGCCATATCTAGTAGGCCCTATGGCACTGAAGCTTTCTTT.

V is TRBV19 and J is TRBJ1-1; unclear D gene. The CDR3 runs to 13 residues. CDR1 is LNHDA, CDR2 SQIVND, per germline (reference sequence). V was shortened by 6 bases and J by 1 base, with 9 bases between the two germline ends. The CDR3 is CASRREKNTEAFF. The CDR3 coding sequence is TGTGCCAGTAGAAGAGAAAAGAACACTGAAGCTTTCTTT.

V usage is TRBV19 and J usage is TRBJ1-1; 7 bases map to TRBD1. Germline V gene sequence: CDR1 LNHDA, CDR2 SQIVND (reference sequence). This CDR3 has 13 amino acids. The V gene end was trimmed by 6 bases and the J gene end by 6 bases; junction bases not matched to a gene: 7. As DNA, the CDR3 is TGTGCCAGTAGGGAGGGGGCTATATCTGAAGCTTTCTTT. Encoded protein: CASREGAISEAFF.

The rearrangement links TRBV7-3 to TRBJ2-2, with 12 bases identical to TRBD2. J was trimmed by 0 bases and V by 4 bases; bases with no gene match: 6. The CDR3 covers 18 residues. The germline V gene encodes CDR1 SGHTA and CDR2 FQGTGA. CDR3 residues: CASSSSGLAGTNTGELFF. The DNA of the CDR3 is TGTGCCAGCAGCTCTTCGGGACTAGCGGGCACGAACACCGGGGAGCTGTTTTTT.